Listed here are 27 T cell receptor beta chains from one sample, sequenced in a study of neurological immune-mediated disorders. TCRdb processed the 5' RACE reads anew with MiXCR; each CDR3 protein has one entry. The sample includes roughly 70,000 distinct CDR3 sequences, almost 4% of them seen just once. Input material: PBMCs. The receptors come from a man aged 25-40 years with multiple sclerosis.

On this clonotype itself: One end of the junction varies from germline; a read error may be responsible. V gene TRBV7-2 combines with J gene TRBJ2-3, with a possible D match to TRBD1 (7 bases). The CDR3 sequence is 17 residues long. Germline values: CDR1 SGHTA, CDR2 FQGNSA. The CDR3 region has the DNA TGTGTCAGCAGCCCCCGGAGGGGACAGTCGAGCACAGATACGCAGTATTTT. Protein product: CVSSPRRGQSSTDTQYF.

In this sample, this clonotype turned up many times. The J gene is TRBJ2-5, the V gene TRBV3-1; D is undetermined. This CDR3 spans 12 amino acids. CDR1 LGHDT and CDR2 YNNKEL come from the germline V gene (reference sequence). Trimming left V 1 base short and J 5 bases short, with 5 bases between. The DNA of the CDR3 is TGTGCCAGCAGCCAAGGGCGCGAGACCCAGTACTTC. Protein: CASSQGRETQYF.

This clonotype appeared many times. The rearrangement links TRBV20-1 to TRBJ1-2; TRBD1 is a possible D gene (5 bases). Between the trimmed V and J ends, which lost 4 bases and 2 bases, there was a span of 17 bases. The CDR3 has 15 amino acids. Germline CDR1 reads DFQATT; CDR2 reads SNEGSKA (reference sequence). CDR3 residues: CSATTVDRTNYGYTF. The CDR3 region has the DNA TGCAGTGCTACTACCGTAGACAGAACAAACTATGGCTACACCTTC.

This clonotype was observed at least ten times. V is TRBV7-2 and J is TRBJ2-1; D tentatively reads TRBD1 or TRBD2 (7 bases each). This CDR3 region has 15 residues. Deletions cut 2 bases from V and 10 bases from J, with 18 bases between. Germline V gene sequence: CDR1 SGHTA, CDR2 FQGNSA. CDR3 sequence (DNA): TGTGCCAGCAGCTTATCCAGGGGGGGGGCCGGCGAGCAGTTCTTC. It is translated as CASSLSRGGAGEQFF.

Ten or more counts support this clonotype. The gene calls are TRBV5-1 and TRBJ1-1, with 7 bases fitting TRBD1. Germline CDR1 is SGHRS and CDR2 is YFSETQ. The CDR3 is made up of 15 amino acids. V gave up 4 bases and J gave up 2 bases; unmatched junction bases: 8. The CDR3 here is CASSDRTGENTEAFF. CDR3 nucleotide sequence: TGCGCCAGCAGCGACCGGACAGGAGAAAACACTGAAGCTTTCTTT.

This clonotype was seen ten or more times. V is TRBV7-9 and J is TRBJ1-6; tentatively, D is TRBD1 (6 bases). V dropped 1 base and J dropped 0 bases, with 13 bases sitting between them. Germline V gives CDR1 SEHNR, CDR2 FQNEAQ (reference sequence). There are 18 residues in the CDR3. CDR3 sequence reads: CASSLGGQGSSYNSPLHF. CDR3 in DNA: TGTGCCAGCAGCTTAGGAGGTCAGGGGAGCTCCTATAATTCACCCCTCCACTTT.

This clonotype was counted a few times. The chain links TRBV5-1 to TRBJ1-1; 7 nucleotides line up with TRBD1. CDR3 length: 14 amino acids. V shed 3 bases, J shed 4 bases, and the junction held 6 bases outside the gene matches. The V gene's germline CDR1 is SGHRS and CDR2 YFSETQ. CDR3 residues: CASSSTSGGTEAFF. In DNA, the CDR3 is TGCGCCAGCAGCTCAACCTCAGGGGGCACTGAAGCTTTCTTT.

This clonotype has a count of ten or more. The chain combines TRBV7-6 with TRBJ2-1; TRBD1 might be the D (6 bases). Germline loops: CDR1 SGHVS, CDR2 FNYEAQ. This CDR3 has 15 residues. Trimming pared 0 bases from V and 2 bases from J, leaving 8 bases between. CDR3 amino acids: CASSLAPGAYNEQFF. The CDR3 coding sequence is TGTGCCAGCAGCTTAGCGCCAGGGGCCTACAATGAGCAGTTCTTC.

Ten or more counts support this clonotype. V gene TRBV12-3 or TRBV12-4 combines with J gene TRBJ1-2; D call uncertain. This CDR3 comprises 15 residues. Trimming pared 0 bases from V and 0 bases from J, leaving 8 bases between. The CDR3 reads CASSLARGANYGYTF. The CDR3 nucleotides read TGTGCCAGCAGTTTAGCGCGAGGAGCTAACTATGGCTACACCTTC.

This clonotype showed up many times. The rearrangement links TRBV6-4 to TRBJ2-1, with 7 bases lining up with TRBD2. Per germline, CDR1 MRHNA and CDR2 SNTAGT. The V segment lost 6 bases and the J segment 3 bases; nucleotides outside the gene matches: 11. The CDR3 is 16 residues long. The CDR3: CASSPLGRVSYNEQFF. In nucleotides, the CDR3 is TGTGCCAGCAGCCCCCTGGGGAGGGTTAGCTACAATGAGCAGTTCTTC.

This clonotype was observed a handful of times. The rearrangement uses TRBV18 and TRBJ2-3, with D perhaps matching TRBD2 (5 bases). The V gene lost 2 bases and the J gene lost 4 bases, with 10 bases spanning the gap. The CDR3 consists of 14 residues. Germline V gene data show CDR1 as KGHSH and CDR2 as LQKENI. The CDR3 bases are TGTGCCAGCTCACCATTTAGGAGGCCAGATACGCAGTATTTT. Translated, it gives CASSPFRRPDTQYF.

This clonotype was seen repeatedly, ten times or more. This chain connects TRBV11-2 to TRBJ2-1; D unclear. Germline V gives CDR1 SGHAT, CDR2 FQNNGV. The CDR3 length is 11 residues. Trimming removed 1 base at V and 10 bases at J, with 5 bases between. The chain's CDR3 is CASSLVREQFF. For the CDR3, the DNA is TGTGCCAGCAGCTTAGTGAGAGAGCAGTTCTTC.

In this sample, this clonotype turned up a few times. V and J are TRBV7-9 and TRBJ2-7; 8 bases fit TRBD1. Germline CDR1 SEHNR, CDR2 FQNEAQ (reference sequence). CDR3 length equals 14 residues. V lost 4 bases and J lost 0; bases outside the gene matches: 2. Here the CDR3 reads CASSSTGGSYEQYF. CDR3 nucleotide sequence: TGTGCCAGCAGCTCAACAGGGGGCTCCTACGAGCAGTACTTC.

This clonotype has at least ten counts. This sequence joins TRBV3-1 and TRBJ2-3; D perhaps matches TRBD1 (6 bases). V was clipped by 2 bases and J by 6 bases, with 12 bases between them. CDR1 is LGHDT, CDR2 YNNKEL, per germline (reference sequence). The CDR3 has 14 amino acids. The CDR3 nucleotides are TGTGCCAGCAGCCAACGGACAGAGCTGGATACGCAGTATTTT. Residues: CASSQRTELDTQYF.

The sample holds many counts of this clonotype. The gene calls are TRBV6-5 and TRBJ2-1; no clear D. This CDR3 has 15 residues. The V end was cut by 8 bases, the J end by 0 bases, with 14 bases between. Germline-derived CDR1 and CDR2 are MNHEY and SVGAGI. Written as DNA, the CDR3 is TGTGCCAGCCCAACATGGGTGATCTCCTACAATGAGCAGTTCTTC. Translation gives CASPTWVISYNEQFF.

In this sample, this clonotype turned up many times. The CDR3 nucleotides are TGTGCCAGCAGTTACTCAACAGGGGCCTACGAGCAGTACTTC. Translation gives CASSYSTGAYEQYF. The chain links TRBV6-6 to TRBJ2-7; TRBD1 agrees at 7 bases. Germline-derived CDR1 and CDR2 are MNHNY and SVGAGI (reference sequence). J was trimmed by 2 bases and V by 0 bases; bases with no gene match: 1. The CDR3 is made up of 14 amino acids.

This clonotype has a count of ten or more. This sequence joins TRBV6-5 and TRBJ1-3; TRBD1 aligns across 7 bases. The CDR3 loop spans 16 amino acids. After removal of 7 bases from V and 2 bases from J, the junction contained 11 bases not matched to a gene. Germline assignment: CDR1 MNHEY and CDR2 SVGAGI. Here the CDR3 DNA reads TGTGCCAGCACCCAACGACAGGGTTTTGCTGGAAACACCATATATTTT. This translates into CASTQRQGFAGNTIYF.

The table lists this clonotype with many counts. The rearrangement joins TRBV12-3 or TRBV12-4 to TRBJ2-6, with D tentatively TRBD1 or TRBD2 (5 bases each). With 5 bases removed from V and 4 bases from J, the gap between germline ends came to 15 bases. The CDR3 has 16 residues. The CDR3 DNA sequence: TGTGCCAGCAGTCCCGTGGGGGTGGAAGGGGCCAACGTCCTGACTTTC. This encodes CASSPVGVEGANVLTF.

Ten or more counts support this clonotype. J is TRBJ1-1 and V is TRBV6-6, with D hard to call. The CDR3 is made up of 14 amino acids. Per the germline V gene, CDR1 is MNHNY and CDR2 is SVGAGI (reference sequence). V lost 6 bases and J lost 0, with 11 bases in between. For the CDR3, the DNA is TGTGCCAGCAGGAAAGACGGCCTGAACACTGAAGCTTTCTTT. The encoded protein is CASRKDGLNTEAFF.

The chain couples TRBV20-1 to TRBJ2-1, with unresolved D. In germline, CDR1 is DFQATT, CDR2 SNEGSKA (reference sequence). Deletions cut 3 bases from V and 7 bases from J, with 13 bases between. CDR3 length: 13 residues. The CDR3 sequence: CSAREGIGNEQFF. CDR3 nucleotides: TGCAGTGCTAGGGAAGGGATAGGGAATGAGCAGTTCTTC.

This clonotype was counted many times. V is TRBV20-1 and J is TRBJ1-5; 9 bases match TRBD1. In germline, CDR1 is DFQATT, CDR2 SNEGSKA (reference sequence). The CDR3 extends over 14 amino acids. J gave up 6 bases and V 5 bases, and 8 bases lay outside the gene matches. The CDR3 DNA sequence: TGCAGTGCTCGCACAGGGGGCATGGGTCAGCCCCAGCATTTT. Its protein product is CSARTGGMGQPQHF.

As regards this clonotype: A clone one base away is much larger, so this may be a read error. V is TRBV7-2 and J is TRBJ2-4; possibly TRBD1 or TRBD2 for D (6 bases each). The CDR3 is 14 residues long. Trimming removed 0 bases from V and 10 bases from J, with 13 bases in between. Germline CDR1 SGHTA, CDR2 FQGNSA. This chain's CDR3 is CASSLAGGRKIQYF. In DNA form, the CDR3 reads TGTGCCAGCAGCTTAGCCGGGGGCAGAAAAATTCAGTACTTC.

This clonotype was seen a handful of times. A read error is possible here, since a much larger clone lies one base away. The chain links TRBV20-1 to TRBJ2-6, with 8 bases identical to TRBD2. Germline V gene data show CDR1 as DFQATT and CDR2 as SNEGSKA (reference sequence). The CDR3 loop spans 15 amino acids. CDR3 sequence (DNA): TGCAGTGCTACCCGGGGGGGCTCTGGGGCCAAAGTCCTGACTTTC. Encoded protein: CSATRGGSGAKVLTF.

There are many counts of this clonotype. V is TRBV20-1 and J is TRBJ2-1, with a tentative D call TRBD2 (6 bases). V lost 5 bases and J lost 0, with 11 bases in between. Germline V gives CDR1 DFQATT, CDR2 SNEGSKA (reference sequence). CDR3 length: 14 amino acids. The CDR3 protein is CSAGDWSSYNEQFF. The CDR3 nucleotides are TGCAGTGCTGGGGACTGGAGCTCCTACAATGAGCAGTTCTTC.

At least ten counts were recorded for this clonotype. The rearrangement links TRBV3-1 to TRBJ2-7, with D hard to call. The CDR3 length is 15 residues. The ends were cut back, 0 bases at V and 6 bases at J, with 15 bases in the middle. The germline V gene has CDR1 LGHDT and CDR2 YNNKEL (reference sequence). Written as DNA, the CDR3 is TGTGCCAGCAGCCAAGATCTTTGGGCTGATTCCGAGCAGTACTTC. Translated: CASSQDLWADSEQYF.

This clonotype was counted many times. The gene calls are TRBV29-1 and TRBJ2-5; maybe TRBD2 (5 bases). The germline V gene has CDR1 SQVTM and CDR2 ANQGSEA. V lost 6 bases and J lost 11, with 22 bases in between. This CDR3 is 13 amino acids long. CDR3 sequence: CSVLISAADEQYF. CDR3 DNA: TGCAGCGTCCTGATTTCAGCGGCTGACGAACAGTACTTC.

This clonotype was seen many times. J is TRBJ2-7 and V is TRBV5-1; D is unresolved. V lost 0 bases to trimming and J lost 3 bases, with 10 bases between them. Per germline, CDR1 SGHRS and CDR2 YFSETQ. The CDR3 totals 14 residues. The CDR3 protein is CASSLVARLYEQYF. CDR3 in DNA: TGCGCCAGCAGCTTGGTCGCCAGACTCTACGAGCAGTACTTC.